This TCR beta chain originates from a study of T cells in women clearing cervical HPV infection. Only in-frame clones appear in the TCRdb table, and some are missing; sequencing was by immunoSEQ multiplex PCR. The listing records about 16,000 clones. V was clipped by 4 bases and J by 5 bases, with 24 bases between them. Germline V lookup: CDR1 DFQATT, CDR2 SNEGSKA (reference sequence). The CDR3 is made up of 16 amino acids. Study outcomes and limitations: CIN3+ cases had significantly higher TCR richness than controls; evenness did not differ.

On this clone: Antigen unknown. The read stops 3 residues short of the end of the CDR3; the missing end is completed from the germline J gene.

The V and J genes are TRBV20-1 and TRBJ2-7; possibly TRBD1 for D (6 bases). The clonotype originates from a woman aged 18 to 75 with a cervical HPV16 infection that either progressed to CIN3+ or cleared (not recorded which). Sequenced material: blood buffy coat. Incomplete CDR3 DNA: TGCAGTGCTATTCTGCTTCGTGTCGACAGGTCGGACGAG. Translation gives CSAILLRVDRSDE. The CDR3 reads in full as CSAILLRVDRSDEQYF.